The text below deals with one TCR beta chain. Its antigen is as yet unknown. Since a much larger clone is just one base distant, this may be a read error. This sample was taken from a study of breast tumors, draining lymph nodes, adjacent tissues. Overall study results and limits: Most tumor T cells seemingly derive from lymph node, then expand in tumor. Data only fit, rather than demonstrated, lymph node origin of most tumor T cells. Tumors had less TCR diversity than lymph nodes, more than nontumor tissue. Compared with basal-like, luminal-like tumors shared significantly more repertoire with nontumor tissue.

Samples came from axillary lymph nodes draining the breast cancer. Trimming left V 7 bases short and J 7 bases short, with 17 bases between. The CDR3 covers 13 residues. Per germline, CDR1 SGHTA and CDR2 FQGNSA. TCRdb reprocessed the multiplex PCR reads with MiXCR, giving one entry per CDR3 protein. The table shows approximately 130,000 distinct CDR3 sequences, with approximately 20% occurring only once. This TCR was recovered from a female donor with breast cancer. Some clones in this sample may be carry-over from other donors' samples. The genes are TRBV7-2 and TRBJ2-7; no reliable D call. The sequenced sample consisted of axillary lymph node tissue. In nucleotides, the CDR3 is TGTGCCAGCAACCGCCAGGATCGGTATGAGCAGTACTTC. It yields the protein CASNRQDRYEQYF.